Below are 18 T cell receptor beta chains sequenced from a single sample in a study of lymphopenia after photon versus proton radiotherapy. Assay: immunoSEQ multiplex PCR; the TCRdb copy retains only in-frame clones and omits some. The sample consists of roughly 15,000 clones, approximately 83% of them appearing once. The material sequenced was peripheral blood, taken from a patient treated with photon-based radiotherapy. Every receptor here comes from a man in his forties or fifties with gastric cancer.

The chain carries TRBV2 and TRBJ1-2, with D maybe TRBD1 (6 bases). Deletions cut 3 bases from V and 8 bases from J, with 16 bases between. Per germline, CDR1 SNHLY and CDR2 FYNNEI. There are 14 residues in the CDR3. CDR3 DNA sequence: TGTGCCAGCAGTGACACCCCGGACAGAACGGGCTACACCTTC. Translating it yields CASSDTPDRTGYTF.

V is TRBV25-1 and J is TRBJ1-4; a weak D match, TRBD1 (5 bases). Germline CDR1 reads MGHDK; CDR2 reads SYGVNS. The germline V and J ends were trimmed by 2 bases and 13 bases, with 23 bases remaining between them. This CDR3 has 16 residues. CDR3 residues: CASSERAGTGEGRLFF. DNA for the CDR3: TGTGCCAGCAGTGAACGCGCCGGGACGGGAGAAGGGCGACTGTTTTTT.

The chain combines TRBV5-1 with TRBJ1-1; a possible D gene is TRBD1 (5 bases). The CDR3 totals 14 residues. The V gene's germline CDR1 is SGHRS and CDR2 YFSETQ. Trimming shortened V by 0 bases and J by 3 bases, and 9 bases separated the two germline ends. CDR3 amino acids: CASSLGGWHTEAFF. The CDR3 DNA follows: TGCGCCAGCAGCTTGGGGGGGTGGCACACTGAAGCTTTCTTT.

CDR3 coding DNA: TGTGCCAGCAGAGCCGACCGGGGCCCGAACACCGGGGAGCTGTTTTTT. Residues: CASRADRGPNTGELFF. The chain has TRBV9 and TRBJ2-2, with D perhaps given as TRBD1 or TRBD2 (5 bases each). This CDR3 is built from 16 residues. Germline CDR1 and CDR2: SGDLS and YYNGEE. V lost 5 bases to trimming and J lost 0 bases, with 14 bases between them. Together with reference TRBV9 and TRBJ2-2, the CDR3 gives the full variable domain: DSGVTQTPKHLITATGQRVTLRCSPRSGDLSVYWYQQSLDQGLQFLIQYYNGEERAKGNILERFSAQQFPDLHSELNLSSLELGDSALYFCASRADRGPNTGELFFGEGSRLTVL.

The chain links TRBV7-3 to TRBJ2-5, with D unclear. The CDR3 runs 15 residues. V lost 1 base and J lost 2, with 11 bases in between. Germline CDR1 reads SGHTA; CDR2 reads FQGTGA. CDR3 nucleotide sequence: TGTGCCAGCAGCTTAAACGGCCCGCGACAAGAGACCCAGTACTTC. Its protein product is CASSLNGPRQETQYF.

The chain links TRBV5-1 to TRBJ1-1, with D uncertain. V lost 2 bases and J lost 5, with 13 bases in between. CDR1 and CDR2 (germline): SGHRS, YFSETQ. The length of the CDR3 is 14 residues. For the CDR3, the DNA is TGCGCCAGCAGCTTTGGTCTAGTAGCAACTGAAGCTTTCTTT. Translating gives CASSFGLVATEAFF.

The CDR3 DNA is TGTGCCAGCAGTGAGGGCATGGCGAACACCGGGGAGCTGTTTTTT. Protein: CASSEGMANTGELFF. This chain joins TRBV6-1 and TRBJ2-2; no clear D. Germline V gene lookup returns CDR1 MNHNS and CDR2 SASEGT. V shed 3 bases and J shed 0 bases, with 8 bases lying between them. The CDR3 totals 15 residues.

The chain carries TRBV29-1 and TRBJ2-5; 9 nucleotides agree with TRBD1. This CDR3 has 14 amino acids. J gave up 5 bases and V 8 bases, and 12 bases lay outside the gene matches. The germline V gene has CDR1 SQVTM and CDR2 ANQGSEA. This chain's CDR3 is CSTANRGRGETQYF. The CDR3 DNA follows: TGCAGCACCGCAAACAGGGGGCGAGGGGAGACCCAGTACTTC.

The chain combines TRBV11-3 with TRBJ2-1; D remains ambiguous. Per the germline V gene, CDR1 is SGHNT and CDR2 is YENEEA. Trimming removed 0 bases at V and 9 bases at J, with 9 bases between. The CDR3 contains 13 residues. The CDR3 loop reads CASSLDMGTEQFF. CDR3 nucleotides: TGTGCCAGCAGCTTAGATATGGGTACTGAGCAGTTCTTC.

This clone was recorded once. This chain joins TRBV25-1 and TRBJ2-1; 9 bases match TRBD2. The CDR3 is made up of 14 amino acids. Germline V gene lookup returns CDR1 MGHDK and CDR2 SYGVNS. V lost 4 bases to trimming and J lost 6 bases; unmatched junction nucleotides: 4. CDR3 sequence (DNA): TGTGCCAGCAGTGCGGGACTAGCCCCCAATGAGCAGTTCTTC. This gives the protein CASSAGLAPNEQFF.

By share, this clone ranks as medium-sized. The V gene is TRBV5-1, the J gene TRBJ2-2; 10 positions agree with TRBD2. The CDR3 has 16 amino acids. CDR1 and CDR2 from the germline V gene are SGHRS and YFSETQ. The V gene end was trimmed by 0 bases and the J gene end by 1 base; junction bases not matched to a gene: 0. In nucleotides, the CDR3 is TGCGCCAGCAGCTTGGGACTAGCGGGGAACACCGGGGAGCTGTTTTTT. Translation: CASSLGLAGNTGELFF.

This sequence joins TRBV5-4 and TRBJ1-6; D might be TRBD1 (5 bases). Trimming took off 0 bases at V and 5 bases at J, with 9 bases between the two ends. The CDR3 runs 15 residues. The germline gives CDR1 SGHNT, CDR2 YYREEE (reference sequence). DNA for the CDR3: TGTGCCAGCAGCTTGGAGACAGATAATAATTCACCCCTCCACTTT. It translates to CASSLETDNNSPLHF.

The DNA of the CDR3 is TGCGCCAGCAGCTTGTCCTCGGGACAGGGGGCGGTCGGAGAAAAACTGTTTTTT. Protein: CASSLSSGQGAVGEKLFF. The gene calls are TRBV5-1 and TRBJ1-4, with TRBD1 matching over 12 bases. Germline CDR1 and CDR2: SGHRS and YFSETQ. This CDR3 has 18 residues. The V segment lost 1 base and the J segment 8 bases; nucleotides outside the gene matches: 12.

The chain recombines TRBV5-5 with TRBJ1-2; 7 bases map to TRBD1. This CDR3 is built from 13 residues. Germline lookup yields CDR1 SGHKS and CDR2 YYEKEE (reference sequence). The V segment lost 2 bases and the J segment 3 bases; nucleotides outside the gene matches: 1. CDR3 sequence (DNA): TGTGCCAGCAGCTTCACAGGGGACTATGGCTACACCTTC. Translated: CASSFTGDYGYTF. Filled out from reference TRBV5-5 and TRBJ1-2, the complete variable domain reads DAGVTQSPTHLIKTRGQQVTLRCSPISGHKSVSWYQQVLGQGPQFIFQYYEKEERGRGNFPDRFSARQFPNYSSELNVNALLLGDSALYLCASSFTGDYGYTFGSGTRLTVV.

The rearrangement links TRBV19 to TRBJ1-5; 9 nucleotides match TRBD1. Trimming took 7 bases from V and 7 from J; bases not matched to a gene: 5. In germline, CDR1 is LNHDA, CDR2 SQIVND (reference sequence). The CDR3 length is 13 residues. CDR3 region: CASTWGTGQPQHF. CDR3 sequence (DNA): TGTGCCAGTACGTGGGGGACAGGGCAGCCCCAGCATTTT.

The chain joins TRBV6-5 to TRBJ2-2, with TRBD1 matching 8 bases. The CDR3 loop spans 15 amino acids. J lost 7 bases, V lost 5 bases, and 9 bases had no gene match. Germline V gene lookup returns CDR1 MNHEY and CDR2 SVGAGI. CDR3 sequence (DNA): TGTGCCAGCAGTCGATCAGGGGGCTGGGTCGGGGAGCTGTTTTTT. Protein: CASSRSGGWVGELFF.

The rearrangement joins TRBV30 to TRBJ1-5, with D possibly being TRBD1 (6 bases). V was clipped by 1 base and J by 6 bases, with 13 bases between them. The CDR3 is made up of 14 amino acids. Germline lookup yields CDR1 GTSNPN and CDR2 SVGIG (reference sequence). This CDR3 reads CAWSGGGWGQPQHF. CDR3 nucleotides: TGTGCCTGGAGTGGAGGGGGATGGGGTCAGCCCCAGCATTTT.

This rearrangement joins TRBV20-1 to TRBJ2-5; no definite D call. The V and J ends lost 3 bases and 5 bases respectively, with 7 bases between them. CDR1 DFQATT and CDR2 SNEGSKA come from the germline V gene (reference sequence). The CDR3 consists of 11 residues. The CDR3 reads CSARGRETQYF. CDR3 coding DNA: TGCAGTGCTAGGGGCAGGGAGACCCAGTACTTC.